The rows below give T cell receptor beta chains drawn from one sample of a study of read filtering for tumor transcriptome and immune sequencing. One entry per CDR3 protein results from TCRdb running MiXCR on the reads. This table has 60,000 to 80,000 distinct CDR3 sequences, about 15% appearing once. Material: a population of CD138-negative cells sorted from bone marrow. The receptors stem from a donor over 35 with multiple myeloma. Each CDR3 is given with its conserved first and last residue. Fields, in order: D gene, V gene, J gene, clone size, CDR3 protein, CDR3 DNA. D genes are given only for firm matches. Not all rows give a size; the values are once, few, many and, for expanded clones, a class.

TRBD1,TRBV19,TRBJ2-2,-,CASSRGQVNTGELFF,TGTGCCAGTAGTAGGGGACAGGTAAACACCGGGGAGCTGTTTTTT
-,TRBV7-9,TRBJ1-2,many,CASSLGSYGYTF,TGTGCCAGCAGCTTAGGTTCCTATGGCTACACCTTC
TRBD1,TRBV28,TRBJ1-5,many,CASRRGQSVSNQPQHF,TGTGCCAGCAGGAGGGGACAGTCAGTAAGCAATCAGCCCCAGCATTTT
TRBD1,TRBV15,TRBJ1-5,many,CATSRDGTGAVNQPQHF,TGTGCCACCAGCAGAGATGGAACAGGGGCGGTTAATCAGCCCCAGCATTTT
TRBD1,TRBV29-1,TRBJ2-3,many,CSVAGQGAFWDTQYF,TGCAGCGTTGCGGGACAGGGGGCCTTCTGGGATACGCAGTATTTT
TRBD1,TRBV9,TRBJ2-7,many,CASSATGQGINEQYF,TGTGCCAGCAGCGCGACGGGACAGGGGATCAACGAGCAGTACTTC
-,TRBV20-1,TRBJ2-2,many,CSARFRGAGELFF,TGCAGTGCTAGATTCCGGGGAGCCGGGGAGCTGTTTTTT
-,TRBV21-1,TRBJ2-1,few,CASSESGSNYNEQFF,TGTGCCAGCAGCGAAAGCGGGAGCAACTACAATGAGCAGTTCTTC
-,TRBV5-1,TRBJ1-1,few,CACNLRDVNTEAFF,TGCGCCTGCAACCTGAGGGATGTGAACACTGAAGCTTTCTTT
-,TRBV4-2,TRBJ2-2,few,CASGRPGEWNTGELFF,TGTGCCAGCGGTCGACCGGGGGAGTGGAACACCGGGGAGCTGTTTTTT
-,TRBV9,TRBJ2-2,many,CASSVEGLAWTGELFF,TGTGCCAGCAGCGTAGAAGGTCTAGCGTGGACCGGGGAGCTGTTTTTT
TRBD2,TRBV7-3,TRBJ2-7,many,CASSLTGGLGYEQYF,TGTGCCAGCAGCTTAACTGGGGGACTAGGCTACGAGCAGTACTTC
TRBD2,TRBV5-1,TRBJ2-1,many,CASSLRAGGYNEQFF,TGCGCCAGCAGCTTGAGAGCGGGAGGCTACAATGAGCAGTTCTTC
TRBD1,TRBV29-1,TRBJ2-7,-,CSVRDSSFQQYF,TGCAGCGTCCGGGACAGTTCATTCCAGCAGTACTTC
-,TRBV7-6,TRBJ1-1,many,CASSLGAGTPNTEAFF,TGTGCCAGCAGCTTAGGAGCCGGGACACCGAACACTGAAGCTTTCTTT
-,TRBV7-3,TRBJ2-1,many,CASSPTFLAGEQFF,TGTGCCAGCAGCCCGACGTTTCTTGCGGGGGAGCAGTTCTTC
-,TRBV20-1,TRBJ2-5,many,CSASPLGEVYQETQYF,TGCAGTGCTAGTCCCTTGGGGGAGGTGTACCAAGAGACCCAGTACTTC
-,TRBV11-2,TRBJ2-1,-,CASSLEFQKGEQFF,TGTGCCAGCAGCTTGGAGTTCCAAAAGGGGGAGCAGTTCTTC
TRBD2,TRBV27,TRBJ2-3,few,CASSELAGGRLGTQYF,TGTGCCAGCAGTGAATTAGCGGGAGGGCGACTAGGGACGCAGTATTTT
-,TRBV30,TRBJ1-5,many,CAWSFSGGRQPQHF,TGTGCCTGGAGTTTCTCCGGGGGGCGGCAGCCCCAGCATTTT
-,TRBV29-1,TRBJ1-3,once,CSVLDGGNTIYF,TGCAGCGTCCTGGACGGTGGAAACACCATATATTTT
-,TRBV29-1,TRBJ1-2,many,CSVEVGNGYTF,TGCAGCGTTGAAGTGGGAAATGGCTACACCTTC
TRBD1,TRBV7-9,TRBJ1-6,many,CASSFTGGGSPLHF,TGTGCCAGCAGCTTCACAGGGGGCGGTTCACCCCTCCACTTT
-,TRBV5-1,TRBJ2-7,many,CASSLQGRNYEQYF,TGCGCCAGCAGCCTCCAGGGTAGGAACTACGAGCAGTACTTC
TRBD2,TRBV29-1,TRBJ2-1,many,CSGGLAGGPSYNEQFF,TGCAGCGGCGGACTAGCGGGAGGGCCATCCTACAATGAGCAGTTCTTC
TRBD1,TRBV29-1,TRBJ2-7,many,CSVSGQVNSYEQYF,TGCAGCGTATCGGGACAGGTAAATTCCTACGAGCAGTACTTC
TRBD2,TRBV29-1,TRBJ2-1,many,CSVVLAGRNEQFF,TGCAGCGTTGTACTAGCGGGAAGGAATGAGCAGTTCTTC
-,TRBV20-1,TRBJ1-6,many,CSARWEPSSYNSPLHF,TGCAGTGCTAGGTGGGAACCGAGCTCCTATAATTCACCCCTCCACTTT
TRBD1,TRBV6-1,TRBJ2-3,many,CASSESPGTGADTQYF,TGTGCCAGCAGTGAGTCCCCCGGGACAGGGGCAGATACGCAGTATTTT
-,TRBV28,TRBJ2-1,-,CASSFDGRGSYSEKFF,TGTGCCAGCAGTTTTGACGGGCGAGGTTCCTACAGTGAGAAGTTCTTC
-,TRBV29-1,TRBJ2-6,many,CSVEEYKGTGSGANVLTF,TGCAGCGTTGAAGAGTACAAAGGGACCGGCTCTGGGGCCAACGTCCTGACTTTC
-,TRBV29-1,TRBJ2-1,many,CSSLGSGIYNEQFF,TGCAGCTCTCTCGGTAGCGGAATTTACAATGAGCAGTTCTTC
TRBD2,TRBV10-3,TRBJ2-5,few,CAISDRTSGQETQYF,TGTGCCATCAGTGATAGGACTAGCGGACAAGAGACCCAGTACTTC
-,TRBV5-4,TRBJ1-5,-,CASGSYNQPQHF,TGTGCCAGCGGCTCTTACAATCAGCCCCAGCATTTT
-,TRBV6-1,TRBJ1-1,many,CASLGTLNTEAFF,TGTGCCAGCCTCGGGACATTGAACACTGAAGCTTTCTTT
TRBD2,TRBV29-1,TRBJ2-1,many,CSVSPAGGSNEQFF,TGCAGCGTCTCCCCAGCGGGAGGGTCTAATGAGCAGTTCTTC
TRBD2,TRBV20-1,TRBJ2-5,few,CSAPPAGGKETQYF,TGCAGTGCTCCACCAGCGGGAGGAAAAGAGACCCAGTACTTC
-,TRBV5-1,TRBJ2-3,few,CASSLAGHDTDTQYF,TGCGCCAGCAGCTTAGCGGGACACGACACAGATACGCAGTATTTT
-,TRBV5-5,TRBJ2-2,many,CASSLFGREGMGELFF,TGTGCCAGCAGCTTGTTTGGTCGTGAGGGGATGGGGGAGCTGTTTTTT
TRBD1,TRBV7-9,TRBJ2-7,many,CASSLLTGYVHEQYF,TGTGCCAGCAGCTTATTGACAGGGTATGTCCACGAGCAGTACTTC
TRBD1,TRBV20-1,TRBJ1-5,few,CSARGGGQSFISNQPQHF,TGCAGTGCTAGAGGGGGGGGACAGTCTTTCATAAGCAATCAGCCCCAGCATTTT
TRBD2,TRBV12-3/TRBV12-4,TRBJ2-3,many,CASSFLAGPTDTQYF,TGTGCCAGCAGTTTCCTAGCGGGGCCCACAGATACGCAGTATTTT
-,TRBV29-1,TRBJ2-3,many,CSVEGTDTQYF,TGCAGCGTTGAGGGAACAGATACGCAGTATTTT
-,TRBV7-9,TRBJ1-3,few,CASRGGAGNTIYF,TGTGCCAGCCGCGGGGGAGCTGGAAACACCATATATTTT
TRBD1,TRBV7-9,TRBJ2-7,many,CASRGTESYEQYF,TGTGCCAGCAGAGGGACAGAGTCCTACGAGCAGTACTTC
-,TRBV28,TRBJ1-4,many,CASSIQGYPTNEKLFF,TGTGCCAGCAGCATACAGGGTTACCCAACTAATGAAAAACTGTTTTTT
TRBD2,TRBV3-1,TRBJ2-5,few,CASSPSGSWETQYF,TGTGCCAGCAGTCCTAGCGGGAGTTGGGAGACCCAGTACTTC
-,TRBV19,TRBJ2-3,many,CASSIMGDTQYF,TGTGCCAGTAGTATAATGGGGGATACGCAGTATTTT
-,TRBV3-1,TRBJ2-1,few,CASTRTTGSYNEQFF,TGTGCCAGCACTCGGACTACCGGGTCCTACAATGAGCAGTTCTTC
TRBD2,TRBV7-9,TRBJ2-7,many,CASSLATSGKGEQYF,TGTGCCAGCAGCTTAGCCACTAGCGGGAAAGGCGAGCAGTACTTC
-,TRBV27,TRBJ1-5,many,CASSLRNQPQHF,TGTGCCAGCAGTCTTCGCAATCAGCCCCAGCATTTT
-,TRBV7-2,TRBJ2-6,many,CASTPQPVSGANVLTF,TGTGCCAGCACCCCTCAGCCGGTCTCTGGGGCCAACGTCCTGACTTTC
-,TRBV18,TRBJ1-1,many,CASSLTAQEAFF,TGTGCCAGCTCTCTGACAGCGCAAGAAGCTTTCTTT
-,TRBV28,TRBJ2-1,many,CASSSRNTYNEQFF,TGTGCCAGCAGTTCCAGAAATACCTACAATGAGCAGTTCTTC
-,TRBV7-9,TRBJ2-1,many,CASSLDSNEQFF,TGTGCCAGCAGCTTAGATTCCAATGAGCAGTTCTTC